Sequencing of this TCR beta chain was carried out in a study of T cells in Graves' hyperthyroidism and ophthalmopathy. Amplified regions were TCR beta CDR3 sequences from RNA transcripts. Primed by the HTBI set, a first-round RT-PCR was run on the TCR CDR3. Each CDR3 protein gets one entry after TCRdb re-called the multiplex PCR reads with MiXCR. This table holds around 540,000 distinct CDR3 sequences, more than 15% found once. Germline values: CDR1 SGHRS, CDR2 YFSETQ. The V gene lost 0 bases and the J gene lost 3 bases, with 12 bases spanning the gap. The CDR3 is 15 amino acids. The chain couples TRBV5-1 to TRBJ1-2; no definite D call. The sequence came from a woman under 40 with Graves' ophthalmopathy. The sample consisted of blood. Here the CDR3 DNA reads TGCGCCAGCAGCTTGGATATAGGGTTCGACTATGGCTACACCTTC. It yields the protein CASSLDIGFDYGYTF.